Sequencing of this TCR beta chain was carried out in a study of cytomegalovirus exposure and HLA in healthy donors. Findings and caveats of the study: Highest at DRB1 and lowest at HLA-C, TCR association rates differed among HLA loci in a later analysis.

The PCR made use of 60 Vbeta and 13 Jbeta primers. The data were produced by immunoSEQ multiplex PCR, yet TCRdb's version contains in-frame clones alone and is incomplete. Of about 120,000 clones in the sample, 75% are singletons; the top ten hold 2.5% to 3.5%. Comment on this clone: What it binds is unknown.

Germline values: CDR1 SGHDT, CDR2 YYEEEE. The length of the CDR3 is 15 residues. The V and J ends lost 5 bases and 2 bases, in that order; junction bases with no gene match: 7. This sequence joins TRBV5-6 and TRBJ1-2; 9 bases match TRBD1. The receptor was isolated from a woman between 40 and 50 years old in good health and CMV-seropositive. Sequenced input: PBMCs. The CDR3 region has the DNA TGTGCCAGCAGAAATCCCGGGACAGGGAACTATGGCTACACCTTC. It yields the protein CASRNPGTGNYGYTF.